This TCR beta chain was obtained from a study of T cell responses to AZD1222 COVID-19 vaccine. With respect to this clone: Its antigen is currently unknown.

Overall study results and limits: Only six or seven AZD1222 recipients were seropositive at baseline. White British people made up most donors, females outnumbered males, and clonal diversity was possibly underestimated.

CDR1 and CDR2 from the germline V gene are SGHTA and FQGTGA. Trimming cost V 6 bases and J 0 bases, with 12 bases left between them. CDR3 length equals 15 residues. Libraries were prepared by immunoSEQ multiplex PCR; TCRdb keeps only in-frame clonotypes and omits some of them. The sample yields some 85,000 clones, 91% seen once. The rearrangement links TRBV7-3 to TRBJ2-4; weak D call: TRBD1 (6 bases). This TCR was sampled from an adult in good health. The sample in question was peripheral blood, obtained on day 0 of AZD1222 vaccination. Written as DNA, the CDR3 is TGTGCCAGCAGTTCCGCCAGGGGAGCCAAAAACATTCAGTACTTC. Translating gives CASSSARGAKNIQYF.